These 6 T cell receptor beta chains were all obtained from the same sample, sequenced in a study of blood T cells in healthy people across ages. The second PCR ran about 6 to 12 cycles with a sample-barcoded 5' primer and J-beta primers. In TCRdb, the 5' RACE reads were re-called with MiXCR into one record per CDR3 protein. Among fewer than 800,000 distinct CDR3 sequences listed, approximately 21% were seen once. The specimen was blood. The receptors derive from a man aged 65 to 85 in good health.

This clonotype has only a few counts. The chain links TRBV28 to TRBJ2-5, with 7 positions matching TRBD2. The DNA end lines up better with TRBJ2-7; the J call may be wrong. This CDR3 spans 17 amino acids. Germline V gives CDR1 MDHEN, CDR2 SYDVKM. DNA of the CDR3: TGTGCCAGCAGTCTAGGGACTCCCGCGGGGGTTTCCTACGAGCAGTACTTC. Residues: CASSLGTPAGVSYEQYF.

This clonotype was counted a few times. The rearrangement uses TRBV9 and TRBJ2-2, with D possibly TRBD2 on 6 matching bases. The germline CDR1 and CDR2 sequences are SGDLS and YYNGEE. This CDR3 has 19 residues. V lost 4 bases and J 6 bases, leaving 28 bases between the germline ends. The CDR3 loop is CASSPTRGLSPGNPGELFF. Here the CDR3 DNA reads TGTGCCAGCAGCCCGACTAGGGGCTTGTCGCCCGGCAATCCCGGGGAGCTGTTTTTT. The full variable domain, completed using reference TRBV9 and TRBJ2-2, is DSGVTQTPKHLITATGQRVTLRCSPRSGDLSVYWYQQSLDQGLQFLIQYYNGEERAKGNILERFSAQQFPDLHSELNLSSLELGDSALYFCASSPTRGLSPGNPGELFFGEGSRLTVL.

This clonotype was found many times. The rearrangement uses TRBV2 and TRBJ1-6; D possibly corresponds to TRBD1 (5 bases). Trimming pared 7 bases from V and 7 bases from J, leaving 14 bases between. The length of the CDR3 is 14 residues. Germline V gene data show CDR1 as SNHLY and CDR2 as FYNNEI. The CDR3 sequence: CASTPGTENSPLHF. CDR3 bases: TGTGCCAGCACCCCGGGGACGGAAAATTCACCCCTCCACTTT.

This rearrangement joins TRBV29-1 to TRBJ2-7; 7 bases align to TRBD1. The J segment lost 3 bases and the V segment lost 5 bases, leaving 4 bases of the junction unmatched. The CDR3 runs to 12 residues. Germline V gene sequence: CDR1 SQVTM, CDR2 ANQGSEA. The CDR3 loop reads CSVQGTDYEQYF. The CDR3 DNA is TGCAGCGTTCAAGGGACAGACTACGAGCAGTACTTC.

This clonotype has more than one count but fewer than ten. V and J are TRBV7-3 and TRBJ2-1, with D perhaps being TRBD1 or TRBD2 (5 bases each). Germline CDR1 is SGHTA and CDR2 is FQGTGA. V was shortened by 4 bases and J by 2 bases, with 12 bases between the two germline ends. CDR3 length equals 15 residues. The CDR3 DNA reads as TGTGCCAGCAGCTACGGGACCGGACCCTACAATGAGCAGTTCTTC. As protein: CASSYGTGPYNEQFF.

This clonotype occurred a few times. The CDR3 spells CASSLETSGISGELFF. CDR3 sequence (DNA): TGTGCCAGCAGCTTAGAGACTAGCGGGATATCCGGGGAGCTGTTTTTT. The J gene is TRBJ2-2, the V gene TRBV7-2, with TRBD2 matching 11 bases. This CDR3 region has 16 residues. Germline V gene sequence: CDR1 SGHTA, CDR2 FQGNSA. The junction had 4 bases not matched to a gene; V was cut back by 1 base and J by 6 bases.